This T cell receptor (beta chain) was sequenced for a study of T cells after yellow fever vaccination (dated by TCRdb to about 2019). Describing the broader study: The SMART-Seq v4 Ultra Low Input RNA kit was used to prepare libraries from fractions with low cell numbers. The cohort comprised two healthy male donors, one aged 18 to 30 and one aged 30 to 40 years. To follow T-cell clones before and after primary and booster YFV17D yellow fever vaccination, bulk TCR alpha and beta repertoires were sequenced over time. Blood was drawn at multiple timepoints before and after primary and secondary immunization, with bulk PBMC replicates and cell subsets isolated.

This clonotype turned up a few times. The antigen it binds to is not known. Within one base of it there is no much larger clone, and no base qualities were kept. The treatment or condition tag for this specimen amounts to: live attenuated yellow fever vaccine strain. PBMCs were isolated from peripheral blood using a standard Ficoll-Paque protocol. Dynabeads CD4 and CD8 positive selection kits were used to isolate CD4 and CD8 T-cell fractions. TriZol was used to extract RNA from bulk PBMCs, CD4 and CD8 fractions, and dextramer-positive and dextramer-negative fractions. Summary of the overall study and its limitations: The secondary T-cell response was found to be weaker but faster than the primary response, with a peak reached on day 5 rather than on day 15. FACS-sorted repertoires could contain abundant contaminating clonotypes from the bulk population, so computational filtering was required. Because the study included only two donors, the extent to which the findings can be generalized is limited. Most clones expanded after primary vaccination (approximately 95% of CD4 and roughly 90% of CD8) were re-detected after the booster, suggesting that broad memory maintenance occurred. A small fraction of clonotypes appeared in both the CD4 and CD8 compartments, likely as a result of convergent recombination.

The CDR3 has 14 amino acids, counting the end cysteine and phenylalanine. Only CDR3 DNA remains: 42 bases, in frame from the first base. V lost 4 bases and J lost 5 bases; the stretch between them is 13 bases long. In the germline V gene, CDR1 corresponds to KGHSH and CDR2 to LQKENI. Instrument on record: Illumina NovaSeq 6000. Synthesis of TCR cDNA relied on 5'RACE template switching, a step that introduced a universal primer site along with unique molecular identifiers. Priming of cDNA synthesis was performed from both the TCR alpha and TCR beta constant segments. Library amplification involved two PCR steps, and the second step added sample barcodes and sequencing adapters. Sequencing of the libraries was done on either Illumina HiSeq 2500 (2x100 bp) or NovaSeq (2x150 bp). The original methods were these. MIGEC handled demultiplexing of reads and collapsing into UMI consensus sequences, while MiXCR performed V(D)J alignment. Clonotypes responding to the vaccine were identified with edgeR on replicate PBMC samples, with the criteria of FDR below 0.01 and a log2 fold change above 5 up to day 15. CD4 or CD8 identity was assigned to each bulk clonotype according to whether the clonotype was present at higher abundance in the sequenced CD4 repertoire or the sequenced CD8 repertoire. In TCRdb, the public reads were trimmed at Q25 with fastp and aligned with MiXCR, with productive beta chains retained. CDR3 protein sequences are deduplicated, and each keeps its most common genes and DNA. The V and J calls shown here were made by TCRdb, not taken from the authors' results. The sample yields just over 250,000 distinct CDR3 sequences; around 5.2% were counted once. The ten most abundant clones make up less than 3.5% of the sample.

The sample was CD4+ T cells sorted from PBMCs, taken on the day of the yellow fever booster vaccination. This sequence originates from a man younger than 35 who received the YFV17D yellow fever vaccine. The V and J genes are TRBV18 and TRBJ2-3, with the D call tentatively TRBD1 or TRBD2, each fitting 5 bases. In nucleotides, the sequence is TGTGCCAGCTCACAGGCGGCAGGGAGAGATACGCAGTATTTT. It encodes CASSQAAGRDTQYF.